Sequencing of this T cell receptor (beta chain) was carried out in a study of T cells expressing NK-cell markers. The wider study: Sorted CD3+CD56-NKG2C+, CD3+CD56+NKG2C- and CD3+CD56+NKG2C+ T cells were the source of the TCR beta repertoires. Seven donors tested HCMV-seropositive and one tested seronegative among the eight sequenced.

TCRdb re-called the 5' RACE reads; every CDR3 protein appears as one record, without DNA. This table holds around 280,000 distinct CDR3 sequences. Study-wide points: There were a handful of donors in whom these clonotypes also led the CD3+CD56-NKG2C+ fraction.

Per germline, CDR1 SGDLS and CDR2 YYNGEE. CDR3 size: 16 residues. In the case of this clonotype: Its antigen is not known.

The genes are TRBV9 and TRBJ2-3; TCRdb's D call, TRBD1, is unchecked because there is no DNA. The TCR sequence derives from a man younger than 30 in good health. Material: blood T cells: a sorted CD56 or NKG2C T cell subset, CD4+ or CD8+ T cells, or bulk PBMC T cells (not recorded which). CDR3 loop: CASSVRGGDGTDTQYF.